These 9 T cell receptor beta chains were sequenced from one sample in a study of metastatic and nonmetastatic thyroid tumors. MiXCR reprocessed the PCR reads for TCRdb. In the table there are tens of thousands of clones, under 20% of which are singletons. All patients were treatment-naive before thyroid surgery. The sequenced sample consisted of blood. The receptors derive from a female donor with papillary thyroid cancer or a benign thyroid nodule (not recorded which). Some clones in this sample may be carry-over from other donors' samples.

The chain has TRBV7-6 and TRBJ2-7; D is possibly TRBD2 (6 bases). V was clipped by 1 base and J by 0 bases, with 7 bases between them. The CDR3 sequence is 14 residues long. Per the germline V gene, CDR1 is SGHVS and CDR2 is FNYEAQ. The CDR3 spells CASSLGGASYEQYF. CDR3 DNA sequence: TGTGCCAGCAGCTTAGGCGGGGCCTCCTACGAGCAGTACTTC. Looking up the rest from reference TRBV7-6 and TRBJ2-7 gives the full variable domain: GAGVSQSPRYKVTKRGQDVALRCDPISGHVSLYWYRQALGQGPEFLTYFNYEAQQDKSGLPNDRFSAERPEGSISTLTIQRTEQRDSAMYRCASSLGGASYEQYFGPGTRLTVT.

The chain recombines TRBV12-3 or TRBV12-4 with TRBJ2-1, with 11 bases identical to TRBD1. CDR3 size: 16 residues. V trimming: 0 bases; J trimming: 6 bases; junction bases outside the gene matches: 4. The DNA of the CDR3 is TGTGCCAGCAGTTTAGCGGGGGGGACAGGGGGCAATGAGCAGTTCTTC. The encoded protein is CASSLAGGTGGNEQFF.

Only a few counts were recorded for this clone. This chain uses TRBV28 with TRBJ2-5; possible D gene TRBD2, 6 bases. The CDR3 extends over 16 amino acids. V shed 7 bases and J shed 2 bases, with 20 bases lying between them. Looked up from germline, CDR1 is MDHEN and CDR2 is SYDVKM. CDR3 in amino acids: CASNYNAGTSQETQYF. CDR3 bases: TGTGCCAGCAACTACAATGCGGGGACGTCACAAGAGACCCAGTACTTC. The whole variable domain, filled in from reference TRBV28 and TRBJ2-5, reads DVKVTQSSRYLVKRTGEKVFLECVQDMDHENMFWYRQDPGLGLRLIYFSYDVKMKEKGDIPEGYSVSREKKERFSLILESASTNQTSMYLCASNYNAGTSQETQYFGPGTRLLVL.

There are many counts of this clone. The rearrangement links TRBV11-3 to TRBJ2-5, with D possibly TRBD1 on 7 matching bases. The V end was cut by 4 bases, the J end by 5 bases, with 17 bases between. Germline V gene data show CDR1 as SGHNT and CDR2 as YENEEA. This CDR3 is 15 amino acids long. DNA for the CDR3: TGTGCCAGCAGCTCTTCTTGGACAGGAGGGGAGACCCAGTACTTC. It codes for CASSSSWTGGETQYF.

This clone came up a few times. Compared with germline, one end of the junction differs, possibly owing to a read error. The rearrangement joins TRBV28 to TRBJ1-3, with D unresolved. The CDR3 has 16 residues. Germline CDR1 MDHEN, CDR2 SYDVKM. CDR3 sequence: CASIPAFGGSRNTIYF. CDR3 DNA sequence: TGTGCCAGCATCCCAGCGTTCGGTGGCTCTCGAAACACCATATATTTT.

This clone was seen a few times. V is TRBV7-2 and J is TRBJ2-5; unclear D gene. Looked up from germline, CDR1 is SGHTA and CDR2 is FQGNSA. The CDR3 consists of 16 residues. V was cut by 3 bases and J by 4 bases, with 18 bases left in between. DNA of the CDR3: TGTGCCAGCAGCTTCATCTCGGGTGTGAGACGAGAGACCCAGTACTTC. This sequence encodes CASSFISGVRRETQYF.

This clone occurred many times. V and J are TRBV7-2 and TRBJ1-5; TRBD1 is a possible D gene (6 bases). Germline V lookup: CDR1 SGHTA, CDR2 FQGNSA. The V and J ends lost 1 base and 5 bases respectively, with 6 bases between them. There are 13 residues in the CDR3. The CDR3 spells CASSLGQDQPQHF. The CDR3 region has the DNA TGTGCCAGCAGCTTAGGACAGGATCAGCCCCAGCATTTT.

The gene calls are TRBV11-2 and TRBJ1-2; 11 nucleotides align to TRBD1. Germline V lookup: CDR1 SGHAT, CDR2 FQNNGV. The CDR3 totals 18 residues. V shed 2 bases and J 6 bases; nucleotides not matched to a gene: 14. The CDR3 loop reads CASSLRTHRTGGFDGYTF. The CDR3 DNA reads TGTGCCAGCAGCTTACGAACACACAGGACAGGGGGCTTCGATGGCTACACCTTC.

This clone was detected many times. This chain links TRBV19 with TRBJ2-1, with D uncertain. The CDR3 runs 11 residues. The germline V gene encodes CDR1 LNHDA and CDR2 SQIVND (reference sequence). V lost 7 bases and J 6 bases, leaving 7 bases between the germline ends. CDR3 in DNA: TGTGCCAGTACCTGGCTCAATGAGCAGTTCTTC. This encodes CASTWLNEQFF. Full variable domain (rest looked up from reference TRBV19 and TRBJ2-1): DGGITQSPKYLFRKEGQNVTLSCEQNLNHDAMYWYRQDPGQGLRLIYYSQIVNDFQKGDIAEGYSVSREKKESFPLTVTSAQKNPTAFYLCASTWLNEQFFGPGTRLTVL.